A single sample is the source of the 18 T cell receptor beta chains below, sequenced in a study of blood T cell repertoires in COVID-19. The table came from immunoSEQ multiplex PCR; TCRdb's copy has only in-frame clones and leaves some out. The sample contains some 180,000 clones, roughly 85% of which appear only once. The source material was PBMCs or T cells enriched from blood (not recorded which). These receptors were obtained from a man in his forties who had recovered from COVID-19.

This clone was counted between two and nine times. The CDR3 DNA sequence: TGTGCCAGCAGCCAGGGAGACGGGGAGCTGTTTTTT. It encodes CASSQGDGELFF. The V gene is TRBV3-1 (or the pseudogene TRBV3-2), the J gene TRBJ2-2; the D gene is possibly TRBD2 (5 bases). This CDR3 contains 12 residues. Germline lookup yields CDR1 LGHDT and CDR2 YNNKEL (reference sequence). V lost 3 bases to trimming and J lost 7 bases, with 6 bases between them.

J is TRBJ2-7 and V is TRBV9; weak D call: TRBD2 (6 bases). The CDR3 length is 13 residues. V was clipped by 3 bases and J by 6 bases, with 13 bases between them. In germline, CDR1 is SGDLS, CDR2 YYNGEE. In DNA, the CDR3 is TGTGCCAGCAGCGGAGCATTGGGGGGCGAGCAGTACTTC. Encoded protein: CASSGALGGEQYF.

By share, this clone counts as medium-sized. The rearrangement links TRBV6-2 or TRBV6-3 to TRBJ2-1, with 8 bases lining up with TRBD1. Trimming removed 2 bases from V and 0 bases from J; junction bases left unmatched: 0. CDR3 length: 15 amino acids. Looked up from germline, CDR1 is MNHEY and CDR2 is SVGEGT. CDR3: CASSYTGGSYNEQFF. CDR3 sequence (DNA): TGTGCCAGCAGTTACACAGGGGGCTCCTACAATGAGCAGTTCTTC.

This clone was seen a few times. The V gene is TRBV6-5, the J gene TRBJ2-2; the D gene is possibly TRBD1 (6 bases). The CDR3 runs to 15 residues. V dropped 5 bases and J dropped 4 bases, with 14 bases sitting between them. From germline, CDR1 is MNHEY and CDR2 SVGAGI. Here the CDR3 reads CASSQWAGATGELFF. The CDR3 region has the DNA TGTGCCAGCAGTCAGTGGGCAGGGGCCACCGGGGAGCTGTTTTTT.

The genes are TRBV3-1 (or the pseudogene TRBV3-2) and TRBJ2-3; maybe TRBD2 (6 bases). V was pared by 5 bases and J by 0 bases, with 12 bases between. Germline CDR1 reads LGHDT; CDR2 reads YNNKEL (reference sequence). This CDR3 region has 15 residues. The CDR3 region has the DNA TGTGCCAGCAGCTTCTTCGGGGGTAGCACAGATACGCAGTATTTT. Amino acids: CASSFFGGSTDTQYF.

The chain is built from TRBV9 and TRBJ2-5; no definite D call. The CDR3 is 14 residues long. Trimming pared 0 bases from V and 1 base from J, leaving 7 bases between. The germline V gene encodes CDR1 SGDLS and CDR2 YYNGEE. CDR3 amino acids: CASSVGTTQETQYF. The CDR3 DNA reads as TGTGCCAGCAGCGTAGGTACTACCCAAGAGACCCAGTACTTC.

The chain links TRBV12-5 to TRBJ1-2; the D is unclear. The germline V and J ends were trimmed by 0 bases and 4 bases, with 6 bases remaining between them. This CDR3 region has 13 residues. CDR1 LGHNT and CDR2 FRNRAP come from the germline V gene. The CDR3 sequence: CASGLVPGYGYTF. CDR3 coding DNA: TGTGCTAGTGGTTTGGTCCCCGGCTATGGCTACACCTTC.

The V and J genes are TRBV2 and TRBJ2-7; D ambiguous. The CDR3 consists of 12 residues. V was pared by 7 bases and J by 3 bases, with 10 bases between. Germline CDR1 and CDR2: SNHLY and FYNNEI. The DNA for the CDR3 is TGTGCCAGCATCGGAGCGCACTACGAGCAGTACTTC. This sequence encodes CASIGAHYEQYF.

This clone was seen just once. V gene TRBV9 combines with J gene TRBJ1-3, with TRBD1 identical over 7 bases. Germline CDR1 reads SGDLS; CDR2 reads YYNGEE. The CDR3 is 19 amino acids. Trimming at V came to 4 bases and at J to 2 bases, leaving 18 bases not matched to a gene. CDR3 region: CASSTLEGAKASAGNTIYF. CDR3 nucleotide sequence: TGTGCCAGCAGCACTTTAGAGGGGGCGAAGGCCAGTGCTGGAAACACCATATATTTT.

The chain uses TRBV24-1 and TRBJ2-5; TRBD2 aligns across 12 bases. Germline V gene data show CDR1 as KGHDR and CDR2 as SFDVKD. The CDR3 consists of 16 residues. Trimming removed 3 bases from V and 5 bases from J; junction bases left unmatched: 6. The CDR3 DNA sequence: TGTGCCACCAGTGATAATCTAGCGGGGGGGCTGGAGACCCAGTACTTC. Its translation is CATSDNLAGGLETQYF.

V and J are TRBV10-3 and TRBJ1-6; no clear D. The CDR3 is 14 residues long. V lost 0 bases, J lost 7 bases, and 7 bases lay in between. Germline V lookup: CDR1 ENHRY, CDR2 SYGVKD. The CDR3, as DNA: TGTGCCATCAGTGAGTCTGCCGCGAATTCACCCCTCCACTTT. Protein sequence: CAISESAANSPLHF.

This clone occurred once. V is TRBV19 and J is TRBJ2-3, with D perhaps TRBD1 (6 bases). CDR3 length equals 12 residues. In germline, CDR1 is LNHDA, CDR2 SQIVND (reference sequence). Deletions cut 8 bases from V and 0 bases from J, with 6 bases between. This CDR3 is CASGQSTDTQYF. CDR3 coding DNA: TGTGCCAGTGGACAGAGCACAGATACGCAGTATTTT.

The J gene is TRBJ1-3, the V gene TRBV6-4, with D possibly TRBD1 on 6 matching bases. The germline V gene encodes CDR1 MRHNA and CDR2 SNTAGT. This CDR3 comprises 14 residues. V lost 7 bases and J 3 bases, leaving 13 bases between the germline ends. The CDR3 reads CASISGGVGNTIYF. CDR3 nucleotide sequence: TGTGCCAGCATCTCGGGGGGCGTTGGAAACACCATATATTTT.

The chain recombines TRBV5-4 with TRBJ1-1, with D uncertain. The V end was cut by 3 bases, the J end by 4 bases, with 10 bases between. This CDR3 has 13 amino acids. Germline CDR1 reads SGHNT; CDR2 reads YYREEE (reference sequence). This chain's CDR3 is CASSSGSLTEAFF. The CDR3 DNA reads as TGTGCCAGCAGCTCTGGGAGCCTCACTGAAGCTTTCTTT. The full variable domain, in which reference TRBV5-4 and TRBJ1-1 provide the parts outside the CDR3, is ETGVTQSPTHLIKTRGQQVTLRCSSQSGHNTVSWYQQALGQGPQFIFQYYREEENGRGNFPPRFSGLQFPNYSSELNVNALELDDSALYLCASSSGSLTEAFFGQGTRLTVV.

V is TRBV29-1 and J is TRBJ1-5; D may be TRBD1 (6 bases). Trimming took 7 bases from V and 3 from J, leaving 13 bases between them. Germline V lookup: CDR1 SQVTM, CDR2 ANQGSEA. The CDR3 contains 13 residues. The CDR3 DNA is TGCAGCGCCCTGACAGGCAACAATCAGCCCCAGCATTTT. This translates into CSALTGNNQPQHF.

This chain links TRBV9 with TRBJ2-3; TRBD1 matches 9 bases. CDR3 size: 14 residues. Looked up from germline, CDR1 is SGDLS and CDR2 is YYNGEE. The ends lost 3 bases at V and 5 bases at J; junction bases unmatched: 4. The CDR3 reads CASSADRGEDTQYF. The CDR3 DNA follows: TGTGCCAGCAGCGCGGACAGGGGTGAAGATACGCAGTATTTT. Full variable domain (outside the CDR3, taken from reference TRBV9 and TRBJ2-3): DSGVTQTPKHLITATGQRVTLRCSPRSGDLSVYWYQQSLDQGLQFLIQYYNGEERAKGNILERFSAQQFPDLHSELNLSSLELGDSALYFCASSADRGEDTQYFGPGTRLTVL.

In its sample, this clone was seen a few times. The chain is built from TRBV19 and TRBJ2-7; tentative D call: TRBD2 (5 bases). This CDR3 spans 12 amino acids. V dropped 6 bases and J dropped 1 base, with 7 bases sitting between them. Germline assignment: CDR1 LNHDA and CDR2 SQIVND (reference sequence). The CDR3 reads CASSGGSYEQYF. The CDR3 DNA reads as TGTGCCAGTAGCGGAGGATCCTACGAGCAGTACTTC.

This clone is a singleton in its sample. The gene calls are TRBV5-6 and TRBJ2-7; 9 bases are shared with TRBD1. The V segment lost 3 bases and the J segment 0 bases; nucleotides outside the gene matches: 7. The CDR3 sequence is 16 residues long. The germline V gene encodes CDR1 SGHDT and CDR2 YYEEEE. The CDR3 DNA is TGTGCCAGCAGCTGGACCGGACAGGGGAACTCCTACGAGCAGTACTTC. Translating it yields CASSWTGQGNSYEQYF.